This T cell receptor (beta chain) is drawn from a study of OX40 agonist ivuxolimab in advanced cancers. V shed 0 bases and J 5 bases; nucleotides not matched to a gene: 10. Germline CDR1 and CDR2: SGDLS and YYNGEE. CDR3 size: 17 residues. Only in-frame clones appear in the TCRdb table, and some are missing; sequencing was by immunoSEQ multiplex PCR. The sample records about 54,000 clones, just over 90% being singletons. Notes on this clone: What it binds is not known.

Study-level points and caveats: Specificity for antigen went undetermined in the expanded peripheral T cells. Among the lowest levels of clonal expansion were found in partial responders at 0.1-3.0 mg/kg.

The chain has TRBV9 and TRBJ2-3, with 9 bases lining up with TRBD2. Source: CD4+ or CD8+ T cells sorted from blood, taken in a trial of the OX40 agonist ivuxolimab. The TCR sequence derives from an adult with an advanced solid tumor such as melanoma, head and neck, liver or kidney cancer. CDR3 nucleotides: TGTGCCAGCAGCGTAGGGGACGAGCGGGGGGAGAGAGATACGCAGTATTTT. Protein: CASSVGDERGERDTQYF. The variable domain in full, with the rest retrieved from reference TRBV9 and TRBJ2-3, is DSGVTQTPKHLITATGQRVTLRCSPRSGDLSVYWYQQSLDQGLQFLIQYYNGEERAKGNILERFSAQQFPDLHSELNLSSLELGDSALYFCASSVGDERGERDTQYFGPGTRLTVL.